This TCR beta chain comes out of a study of shared clonotypes between healthy human individuals. The CDR3 runs to 16 residues. V trimming: 6 bases; J trimming: 4 bases; junction bases outside the gene matches: 7. The germline V gene has CDR1 LNHDA and CDR2 SQIVND (reference sequence). Replicate sorted-subset PCRs were loaded with 150 to 250 ng DNA, 29,000 or so T cell genomes. Using immunoSEQ multiplex PCR, the repertoire was profiled, and TCRdb retains in-frame clones only, with some absent. This table has some 1,600,000 clones, approximately 98% appearing once. Notes on this clone: What it recognizes is unknown.

Points from the study as a whole: Sequencing depth was expected to affect clonotype sharing among donors. Generally, estimated richness proved larger in naive subsets than it did in memory subsets. Rarefaction curves obtained for sorted subsets showed sequencing incomplete despite large depth.

This sequence originates from a young man in good health. Sequences were obtained from naive CD4+ T cells sorted from blood. The sample's subset: CD45RA+ positively selected. The chain uses TRBV19 and TRBJ2-6; 9 bases map to TRBD1. The CDR3 spells CASRGGTGSGANVLTF. In DNA form, the CDR3 reads TGTGCCAGTAGGGGCGGGACAGGGTCCGGGGCCAACGTCCTGACTTTC.